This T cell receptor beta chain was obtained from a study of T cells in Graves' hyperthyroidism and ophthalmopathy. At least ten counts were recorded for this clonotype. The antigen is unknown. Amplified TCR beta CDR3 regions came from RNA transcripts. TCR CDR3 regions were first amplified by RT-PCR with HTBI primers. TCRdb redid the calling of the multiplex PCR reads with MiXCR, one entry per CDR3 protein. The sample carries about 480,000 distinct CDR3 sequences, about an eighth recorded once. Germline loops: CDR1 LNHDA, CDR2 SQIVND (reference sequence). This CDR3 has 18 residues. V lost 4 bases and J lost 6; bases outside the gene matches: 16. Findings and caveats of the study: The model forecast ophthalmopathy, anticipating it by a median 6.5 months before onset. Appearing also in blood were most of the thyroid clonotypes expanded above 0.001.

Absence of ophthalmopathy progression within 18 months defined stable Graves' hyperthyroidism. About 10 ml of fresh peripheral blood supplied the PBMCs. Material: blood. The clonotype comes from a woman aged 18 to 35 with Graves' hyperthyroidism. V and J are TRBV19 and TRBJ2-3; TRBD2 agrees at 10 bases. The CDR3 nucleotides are TGTGCCAGTAGTAGTCCCACTCTGCCTAGCGGGAGAATGGATACGCAGTATTTT. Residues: CASSSPTLPSGRMDTQYF.